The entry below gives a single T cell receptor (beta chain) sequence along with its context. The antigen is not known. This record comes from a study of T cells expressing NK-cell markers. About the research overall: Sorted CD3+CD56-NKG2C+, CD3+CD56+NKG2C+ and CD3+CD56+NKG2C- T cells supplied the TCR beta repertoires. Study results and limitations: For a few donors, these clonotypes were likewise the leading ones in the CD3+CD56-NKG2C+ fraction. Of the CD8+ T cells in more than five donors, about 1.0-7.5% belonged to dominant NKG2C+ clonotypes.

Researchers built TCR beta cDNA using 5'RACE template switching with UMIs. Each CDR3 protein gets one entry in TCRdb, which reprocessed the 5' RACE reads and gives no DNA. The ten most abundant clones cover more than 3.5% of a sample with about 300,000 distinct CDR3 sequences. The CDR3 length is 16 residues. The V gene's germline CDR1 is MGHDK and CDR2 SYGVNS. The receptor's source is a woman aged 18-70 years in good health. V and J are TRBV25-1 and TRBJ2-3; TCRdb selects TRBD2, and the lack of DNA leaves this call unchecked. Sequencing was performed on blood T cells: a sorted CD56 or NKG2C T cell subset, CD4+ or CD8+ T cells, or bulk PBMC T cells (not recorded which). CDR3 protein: CASSEWYSGSSDTQYF.